This TCR beta chain was recorded in a study of identical twins. Between the trimmed V and J ends, which lost 2 bases and 8 bases, there was a span of 6 bases. From germline, CDR1 is MGHDK and CDR2 SYGVNS. CDR3 length: 11 amino acids. TCRdb re-called the 5' RACE reads with MiXCR, one entry per CDR3 protein. Altogether hundreds of thousands of distinct CDR3 sequences are present, over 15% being singletons, with the ten largest covering around 12%. This sample was also put to use in a study of T cells expressing NK-cell markers. This second study notes: Each of a handful of donors carried dominant NKG2C+ clonotypes accounting for about 1.0-8% of CD8+ T cells.

The TCR was taken from a woman aged 18-30 years in good health. Sequenced material: PBMCs. The V call is TRBV25-1, the J call TRBJ1-2, with D unresolved. The CDR3 sequence: CASSELEGYTF. The CDR3 bases are TGTGCCAGCAGTGAACTAGAAGGCTACACCTTC.